Here is one T cell receptor beta chain with its context. Its antigen is unknown. This sample is part of a study of Tregs in tolerant kidney transplant recipients. Generated by immunoSEQ multiplex PCR, the TCRdb table keeps only in-frame clones and is missing some. Among tens of thousands of clones listed, about 89% were seen once. Broader study findings: Tolerant patients' donor-specific Tregs expanded beyond overall Tregs, suggesting antigen-driven growth. Few patients were studied, so findings need validation in larger groups.

Thawed PBMCs were FACS-sorted into unstimulated CD4+CD25+CD127- regulatory T cells, CD4+CD25- non-regulatory cells, CD4 and CD8 cells. Germline lookup yields CDR1 MDHEN and CDR2 SYDVKM. This CDR3 comprises 15 residues. J gave up 4 bases and V 5 bases, and 10 bases lay outside the gene matches. The receptor was derived from a human donor who received a combined kidney and bone marrow transplant. The sample here was CD4+ T cells from blood, taken before the transplant. This chain uses TRBV28 with TRBJ1-1, with 7 positions matching TRBD1. The CDR3 DNA reads TGTGCCAGCAGTCCTTATAAGGGACAGTTCACTGAAGCTTTCTTT. Protein sequence: CASSPYKGQFTEAFF. Supplemented by reference TRBV28 and TRBJ1-1, the full variable domain reads DVKVTQSSRYLVKRTGEKVFLECVQDMDHENMFWYRQDPGLGLRLIYFSYDVKMKEKGDIPEGYSVSREKKERFSLILESASTNQTSMYLCASSPYKGQFTEAFFGQGTRLTVV.